Below, 11 T cell receptor beta chains from the same sample are listed, as sequenced in a study of CDR3 diversity in severe acne. TCRdb ran MiXCR on the PCR reads and lists one entry per CDR3 protein. Among more than 85,000 distinct CDR3 sequences listed, 45% to 60% were seen once. Sequencing used blood. The receptors come from a male donor with acne.

This clonotype was seen repeatedly, ten times or more. The J gene is TRBJ2-3, the V gene TRBV7-3; TRBD2 aligns across 7 bases. This CDR3 is 17 amino acids long. Trimming at V came to 2 bases and at J to 4 bases, leaving 12 bases not matched to a gene. CDR1 SGHTA and CDR2 FQGTGA come from the germline V gene. This chain's CDR3 is CASSLRPLGGSADTQYF. CDR3 bases: TGTGCCAGCAGCTTACGGCCCCTCGGCGGGAGCGCAGATACGCAGTATTTT.

V is TRBV5-4 and J is TRBJ1-2; the D is unclear. The CDR3 spans 14 residues. The germline V gene encodes CDR1 SGHNT and CDR2 YYREEE (reference sequence). The ends were cut back, 4 bases at V and 2 bases at J, with 12 bases in the middle. CDR3 in amino acids: CASSLETRNYGYTF. CDR3 in DNA: TGTGCCAGCAGCCTGGAGACCAGAAACTATGGCTACACCTTC. The full variable domain, rest sourced from reference TRBV5-4 and TRBJ1-2, is ETGVTQSPTHLIKTRGQQVTLRCSSQSGHNTVSWYQQALGQGPQFIFQYYREEENGRGNFPPRFSGLQFPNYSSELNVNALELDDSALYLCASSLETRNYGYTFGSGTRLTVV.

The rearrangement uses TRBV24-1 and TRBJ2-7; 14 bases are shared with TRBD2. The J segment lost 7 bases and the V segment lost 8 bases, leaving 6 bases of the junction unmatched. The germline V gene has CDR1 KGHDR and CDR2 SFDVKD. The CDR3 length is 14 residues. For the CDR3, the DNA is TGTGCCACCAACAGACTAGCGGGAGGGGGGGAGCAGTACTTC. This codes for CATNRLAGGGEQYF.

This clonotype was found many times. The chain carries TRBV9 and TRBJ2-1; 8 bases match TRBD2. Germline V gene data show CDR1 as SGDLS and CDR2 as YYNGEE. This CDR3 comprises 16 residues. The V and J ends lost 2 bases and 8 bases, in that order; junction bases with no gene match: 12. The CDR3 region has the DNA TGTGCCAGCAGCGTCGGAAGGCTAGCGGGTGGCCATGAGCAGTTCTTC. Amino acid sequence: CASSVGRLAGGHEQFF.

By sample share, this clonotype is medium-sized. The chain carries TRBV29-1 and TRBJ2-1; D is tentatively TRBD1 or TRBD2 (5 bases each). V dropped 6 bases and J dropped 6 bases, with 15 bases sitting between them. CDR1 and CDR2 (germline): SQVTM, ANQGSEA. The CDR3 has 13 residues. DNA of the CDR3: TGCAGCGTCTCAGGGACGGAAATCAATGAGCAGTTCTTC. Encoded protein: CSVSGTEINEQFF.

This clonotype counts as medium-sized (0.01 to 0.1%). The chain combines TRBV12-3 or TRBV12-4 with TRBJ2-7; TRBD2 might be the D (6 bases). The CDR3 is 14 amino acids. Between the trimmed V and J ends, which lost 1 base and 6 bases, there was a span of 13 bases. DNA of the CDR3: TGTGCCAGCAGTTTAGTGGGACTTAACTCCGAGCAGTACTTC. It encodes CASSLVGLNSEQYF.

V gene TRBV19 combines with J gene TRBJ2-2; 13 bases fit TRBD2. Losses at the gene ends were 4 bases for V and 8 bases for J; bases not matched to a gene: 10. Germline CDR1 and CDR2: LNHDA and SQIVND (reference sequence). The CDR3 is 17 amino acids. The CDR3 coding sequence is TGTGCCAGTAGTACGTGGACTAGCGGGAGTCTATCAGGGGAGCTGTTTTTT. This translates into CASSTWTSGSLSGELFF.

The sample holds many counts of this clonotype. The chain couples TRBV19 to TRBJ1-6, with 8 positions matching TRBD1. J gave up 7 bases and V 9 bases, and 8 bases lay outside the gene matches. Germline assignment: CDR1 LNHDA and CDR2 SQIVND (reference sequence). The CDR3 consists of 14 residues. The CDR3 protein is CASQGAAGNSPLHF. The CDR3 coding sequence is TGTGCCAGCCAGGGGGCAGCGGGGAATTCACCCCTCCACTTT.

V gene TRBV7-9 combines with J gene TRBJ1-3; no clear D gene. CDR3 length: 15 residues. V shed 3 bases and J shed 0 bases, with 9 bases lying between them. The germline V gene encodes CDR1 SEHNR and CDR2 FQNEAQ (reference sequence). The CDR3 spells CASSFTPGSGNTIYF. CDR3 nucleotide sequence: TGTGCCAGCAGCTTCACACCCGGCTCTGGAAACACCATATATTTT.

The V call is TRBV25-1, the J call TRBJ1-1; 7 bases map to TRBD1. The CDR3 covers 15 residues. Germline V gene data show CDR1 as MGHDK and CDR2 as SYGVNS. With V trimmed by 6 bases and J by 4 bases, 11 bases remained unmatched. CDR3 in amino acids: CASSLETGLGTEAFF. DNA for the CDR3: TGTGCCAGCAGCTTAGAGACAGGGCTGGGCACTGAAGCTTTCTTT.

The chain is built from TRBV27 and TRBJ2-1, with 11 bases aligning to TRBD1. Germline V gene sequence: CDR1 MNHEY, CDR2 SMNVEV (reference sequence). The CDR3 runs to 13 residues. The junction had 3 bases not matched to a gene; V was cut back by 8 bases and J by 6 bases. CDR3 coding DNA: TGTGCCAGCGGGACAGGGGGTATCAATGAGCAGTTCTTC. Residues: CASGTGGINEQFF.